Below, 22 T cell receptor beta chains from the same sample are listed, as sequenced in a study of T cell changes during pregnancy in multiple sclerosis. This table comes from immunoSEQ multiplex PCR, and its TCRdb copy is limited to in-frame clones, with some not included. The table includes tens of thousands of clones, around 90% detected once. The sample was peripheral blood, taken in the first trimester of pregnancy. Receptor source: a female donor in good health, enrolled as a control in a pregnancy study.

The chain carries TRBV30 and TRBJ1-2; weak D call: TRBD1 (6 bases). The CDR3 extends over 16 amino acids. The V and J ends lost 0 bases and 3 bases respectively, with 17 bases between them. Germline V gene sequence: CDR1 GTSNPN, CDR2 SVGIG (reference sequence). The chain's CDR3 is CAWSVPQGRGYYGYTF. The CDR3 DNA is TGTGCCTGGAGTGTACCTCAGGGCAGGGGTTACTATGGCTACACCTTC.

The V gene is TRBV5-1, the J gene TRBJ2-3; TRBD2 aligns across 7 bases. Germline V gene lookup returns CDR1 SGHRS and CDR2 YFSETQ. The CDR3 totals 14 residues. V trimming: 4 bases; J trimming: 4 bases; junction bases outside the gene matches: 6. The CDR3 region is CASSRGVAADTQYF. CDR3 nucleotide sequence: TGCGCCAGCAGCCGGGGGGTAGCGGCAGATACGCAGTATTTT.

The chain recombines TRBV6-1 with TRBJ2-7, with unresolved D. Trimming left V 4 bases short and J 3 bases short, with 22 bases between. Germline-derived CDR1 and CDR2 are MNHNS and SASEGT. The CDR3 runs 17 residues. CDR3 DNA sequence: TGTGCCAGCAGTGGTGCGGCGTCAGCTGAAGCTTACTACGAGCAGTACTTC. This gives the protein CASSGAASAEAYYEQYF.

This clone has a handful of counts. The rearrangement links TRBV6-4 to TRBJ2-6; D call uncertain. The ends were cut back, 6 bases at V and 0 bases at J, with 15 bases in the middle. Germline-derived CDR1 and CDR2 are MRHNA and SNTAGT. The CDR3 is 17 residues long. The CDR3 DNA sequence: TGTGCCAGCAGCCAGGCCGCTCCCCCCTCTGGGGCCAACGTCCTGACTTTC. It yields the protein CASSQAAPPSGANVLTF.

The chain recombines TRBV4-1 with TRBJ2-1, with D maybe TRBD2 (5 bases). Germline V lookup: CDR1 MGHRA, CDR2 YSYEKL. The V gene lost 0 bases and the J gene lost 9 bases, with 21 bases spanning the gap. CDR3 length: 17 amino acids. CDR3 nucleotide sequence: TGCGCCAGCAGCCAAGAGGCCTCAGCGAGGGAGCGAAGTGAGCAGTTCTTC. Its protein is CASSQEASARERSEQFF.

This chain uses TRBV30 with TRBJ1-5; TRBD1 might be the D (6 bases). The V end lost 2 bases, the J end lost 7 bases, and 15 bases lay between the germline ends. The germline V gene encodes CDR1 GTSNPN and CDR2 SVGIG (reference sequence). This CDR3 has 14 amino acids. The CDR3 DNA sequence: TGTGCCTGGAGTCATGGGGGGGCCAGGCAGCCCCAGCATTTT. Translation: CAWSHGGARQPQHF.

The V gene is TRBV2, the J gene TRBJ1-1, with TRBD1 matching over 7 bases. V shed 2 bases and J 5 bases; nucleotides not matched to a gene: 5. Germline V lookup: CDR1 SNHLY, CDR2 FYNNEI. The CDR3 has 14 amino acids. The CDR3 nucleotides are TGTGCCAGCAGTGAACCGACAGGGATAACTGAAGCTTTCTTT. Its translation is CASSEPTGITEAFF.

The CDR3 coding sequence is TGTGCCAGCAGCCGGGGACTTGGCACAGATACGCAGTATTTT. Protein: CASSRGLGTDTQYF. The chain carries TRBV27 and TRBJ2-3; the D gene is possibly TRBD2 (6 bases). V gave up 6 bases and J gave up 1 base, with 11 bases separating them. The CDR3 has 14 residues. Germline V gene data show CDR1 as MNHEY and CDR2 as SMNVEV (reference sequence).

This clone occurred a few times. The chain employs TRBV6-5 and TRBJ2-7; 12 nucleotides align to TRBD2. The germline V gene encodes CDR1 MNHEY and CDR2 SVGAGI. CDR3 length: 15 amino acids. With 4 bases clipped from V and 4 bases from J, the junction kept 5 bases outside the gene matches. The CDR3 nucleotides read TGTGCCAGCAGTTTTGAGACTAGCGGGAGTTACGAGCAGTACTTC. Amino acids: CASSFETSGSYEQYF.

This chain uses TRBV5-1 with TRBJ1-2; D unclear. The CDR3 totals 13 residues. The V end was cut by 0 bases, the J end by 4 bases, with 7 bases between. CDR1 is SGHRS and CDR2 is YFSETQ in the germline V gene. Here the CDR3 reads CASSLEQSYGYTF. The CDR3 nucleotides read TGCGCCAGCAGCTTGGAACAGAGCTATGGCTACACCTTC.

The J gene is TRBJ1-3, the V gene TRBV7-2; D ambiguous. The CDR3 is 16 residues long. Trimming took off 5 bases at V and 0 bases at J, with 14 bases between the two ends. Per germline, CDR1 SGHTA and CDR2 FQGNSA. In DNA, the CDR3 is TGTGCCAGCAGCCTTGGGCAGTTCGGCTCTGGAAACACCATATATTTT. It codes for CASSLGQFGSGNTIYF.

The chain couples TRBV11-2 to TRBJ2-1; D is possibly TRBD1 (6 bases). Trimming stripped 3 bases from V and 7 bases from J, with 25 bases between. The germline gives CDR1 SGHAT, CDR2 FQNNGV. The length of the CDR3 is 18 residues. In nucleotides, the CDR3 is TGTGCCAGCAGCTTTAGGCCCCTTGTGGGGGCCACGGGTAATGAGCAGTTCTTC. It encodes CASSFRPLVGATGNEQFF.

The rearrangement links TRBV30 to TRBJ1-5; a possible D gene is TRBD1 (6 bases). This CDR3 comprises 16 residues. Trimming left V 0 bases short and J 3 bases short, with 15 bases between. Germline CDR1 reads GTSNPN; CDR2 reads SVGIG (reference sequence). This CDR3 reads CAWSVRGGAINQPQHF. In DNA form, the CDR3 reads TGTGCCTGGAGTGTACGAGGGGGGGCGATCAATCAGCCCCAGCATTTT.

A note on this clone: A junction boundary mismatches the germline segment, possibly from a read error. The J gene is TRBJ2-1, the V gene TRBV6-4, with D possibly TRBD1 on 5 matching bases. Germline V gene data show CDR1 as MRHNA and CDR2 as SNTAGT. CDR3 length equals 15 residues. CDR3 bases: TGTGCCAGCCGTGAAATTGTGTACCCTGGTACAGGGCAGTTCTTC. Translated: CASREIVYPGTGQFF.

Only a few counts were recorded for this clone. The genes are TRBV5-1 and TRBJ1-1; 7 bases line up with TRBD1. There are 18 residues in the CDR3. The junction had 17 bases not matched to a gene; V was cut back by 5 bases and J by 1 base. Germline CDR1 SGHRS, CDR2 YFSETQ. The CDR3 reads CASSMRTGYFPTNTEAFF. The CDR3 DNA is TGCGCCAGCAGTATGAGGACAGGCTACTTTCCTACGAACACTGAAGCTTTCTTT.

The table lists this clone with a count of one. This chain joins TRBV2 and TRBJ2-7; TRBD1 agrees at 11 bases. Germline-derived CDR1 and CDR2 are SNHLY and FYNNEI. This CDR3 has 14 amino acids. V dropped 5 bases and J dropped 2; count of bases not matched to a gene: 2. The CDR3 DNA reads TGTGCCAGCAGTTGGGGACAGGGGGCCTACGAGCAGTACTTC. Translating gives CASSWGQGAYEQYF.

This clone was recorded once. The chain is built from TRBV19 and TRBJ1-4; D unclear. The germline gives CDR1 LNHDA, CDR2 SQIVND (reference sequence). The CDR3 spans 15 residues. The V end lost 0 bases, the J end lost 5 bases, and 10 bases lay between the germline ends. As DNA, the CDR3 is TGTGCCAGTAGTATAGATCGTCGGGTCAATGAAAAACTGTTTTTT. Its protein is CASSIDRRVNEKLFF.

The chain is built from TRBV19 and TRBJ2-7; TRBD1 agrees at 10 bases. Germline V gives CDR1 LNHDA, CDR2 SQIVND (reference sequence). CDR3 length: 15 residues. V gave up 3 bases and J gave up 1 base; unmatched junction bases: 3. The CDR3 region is CASSIGGQGSYEQYF. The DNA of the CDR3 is TGTGCCAGTAGTATCGGGGGACAGGGGTCCTACGAGCAGTACTTC.

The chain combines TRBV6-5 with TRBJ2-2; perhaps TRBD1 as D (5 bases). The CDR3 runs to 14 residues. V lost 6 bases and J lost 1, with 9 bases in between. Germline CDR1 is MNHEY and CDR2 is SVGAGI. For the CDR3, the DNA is TGTGCCAGCAGACCCGGACAGAACACCGGGGAGCTGTTTTTT. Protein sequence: CASRPGQNTGELFF.

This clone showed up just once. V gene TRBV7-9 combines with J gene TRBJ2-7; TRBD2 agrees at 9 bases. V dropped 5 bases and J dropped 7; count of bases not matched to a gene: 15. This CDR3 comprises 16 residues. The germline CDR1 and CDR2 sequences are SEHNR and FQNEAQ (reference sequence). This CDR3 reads CASSPRGSGSFSEQYF. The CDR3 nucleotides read TGTGCCAGCAGCCCCCGAGGTAGCGGGAGTTTTTCTGAGCAGTACTTC.

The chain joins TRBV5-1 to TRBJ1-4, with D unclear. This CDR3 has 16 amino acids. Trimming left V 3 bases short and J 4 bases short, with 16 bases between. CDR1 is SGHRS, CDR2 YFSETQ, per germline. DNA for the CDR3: TGCGCCAGCAGCTGGTCACCGGGAGGCGTTAATGAAAAACTGTTTTTT. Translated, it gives CASSWSPGGVNEKLFF.

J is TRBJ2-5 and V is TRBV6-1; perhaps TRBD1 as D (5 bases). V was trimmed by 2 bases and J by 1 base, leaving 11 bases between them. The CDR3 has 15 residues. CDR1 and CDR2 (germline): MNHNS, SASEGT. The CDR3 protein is CASSENPRGQETQYF. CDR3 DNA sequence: TGTGCCAGCAGTGAAAACCCTAGGGGCCAAGAGACCCAGTACTTC.